This TCR beta chain was obtained from a study of T and B cells in COVID-19 patients. About the research overall: Peripheral blood came from COVID-19 patients with active infection or after recovery.

Findings and caveats of the study: Highly clonal in active COVID-19, TRB repertoires exceeded healthy-donor diversity and richness at recovery.

From blood, about 230-500 ng of genomic DNA served as TRB template. Worth noting for this clonotype: The antigen remains undetermined.

Multiplex PCR with BIOMED2 TRB-A/B primer pools amplified TRB rearrangements. TCRdb reanalysed the multiplex PCR reads using MiXCR and keeps one entry per CDR3 protein. The sample holds approximately 11,000 distinct CDR3 sequences, around 31% seen once. The length of the CDR3 is 15 residues. Germline values: CDR1 MNHNS, CDR2 SASEGT. V lost 6 bases and J 5 bases, leaving 17 bases between the germline ends. Sequencing was performed on blood. This receptor was taken from a human donor with active COVID-19. The chain combines TRBV6-1 with TRBJ2-1, with D tentatively TRBD1 or TRBD2 (6 bases each). The CDR3 nucleotides read TGTGCCAGCAGCGGCCGACAGGAGGGTAACAATGAGCAGTTCTTC. Protein product: CASSGRQEGNNEQFF.